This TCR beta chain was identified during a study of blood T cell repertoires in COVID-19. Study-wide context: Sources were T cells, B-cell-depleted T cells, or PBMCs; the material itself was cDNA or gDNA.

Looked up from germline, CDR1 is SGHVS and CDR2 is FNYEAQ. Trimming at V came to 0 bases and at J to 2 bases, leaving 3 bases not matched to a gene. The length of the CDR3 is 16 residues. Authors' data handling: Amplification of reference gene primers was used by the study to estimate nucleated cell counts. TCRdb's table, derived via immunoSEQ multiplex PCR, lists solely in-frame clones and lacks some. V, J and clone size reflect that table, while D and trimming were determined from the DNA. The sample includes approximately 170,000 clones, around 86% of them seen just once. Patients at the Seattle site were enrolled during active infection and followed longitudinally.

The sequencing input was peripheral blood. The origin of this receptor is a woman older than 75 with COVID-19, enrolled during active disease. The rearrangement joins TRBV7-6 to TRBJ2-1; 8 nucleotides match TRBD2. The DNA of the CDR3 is TGTGCCAGCAGCTTAGCTGAGCGGGAGCCCTACAATGAGCAGTTCTTC. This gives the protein CASSLAEREPYNEQFF.